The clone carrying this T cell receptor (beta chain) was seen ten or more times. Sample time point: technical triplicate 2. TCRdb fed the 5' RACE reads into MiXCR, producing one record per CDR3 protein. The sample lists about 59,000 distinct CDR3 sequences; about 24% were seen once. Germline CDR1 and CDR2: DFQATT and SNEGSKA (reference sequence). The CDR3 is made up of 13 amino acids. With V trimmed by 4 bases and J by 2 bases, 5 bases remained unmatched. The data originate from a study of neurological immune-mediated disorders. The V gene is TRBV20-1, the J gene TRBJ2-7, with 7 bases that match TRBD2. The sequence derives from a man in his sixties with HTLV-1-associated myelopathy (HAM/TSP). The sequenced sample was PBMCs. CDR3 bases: TGCAGTGCTAAGCTAGCGGCCACCTACGAGCAGTACTTC. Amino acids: CSAKLAATYEQYF.